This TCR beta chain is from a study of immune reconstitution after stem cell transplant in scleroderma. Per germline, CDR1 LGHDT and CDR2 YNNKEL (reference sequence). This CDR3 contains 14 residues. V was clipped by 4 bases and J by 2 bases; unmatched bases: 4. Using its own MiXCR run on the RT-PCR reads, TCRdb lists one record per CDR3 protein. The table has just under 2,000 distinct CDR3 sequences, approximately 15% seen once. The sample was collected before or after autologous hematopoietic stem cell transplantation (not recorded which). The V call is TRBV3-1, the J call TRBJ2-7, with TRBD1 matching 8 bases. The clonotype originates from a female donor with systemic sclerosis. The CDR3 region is CASSPGGAAYEQYF. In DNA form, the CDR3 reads TGTGCCAGCAGCCCAGGGGGCGCGGCCTACGAGCAGTACTTC.